A single sample is the source of the 22 T cell receptor beta chains below, sequenced in a study of cytomegalovirus exposure and HLA in healthy donors. This PCR relied on a set of 60 Vbeta primers and 13 Jbeta primers. This table comes from immunoSEQ multiplex PCR, and its TCRdb copy is limited to in-frame clones, with some not included. This sample has 85,000 to 120,000 clones, with around 77% found just once. Sequenced sample: PBMCs. The receptors stem from a male donor in good health and CMV-seropositive.

The chain joins TRBV9 to TRBJ1-1; TRBD1 matches at 7 bases. Germline V gives CDR1 SGDLS, CDR2 YYNGEE. This CDR3 region has 17 residues. The ends lost 0 bases at V and 4 bases at J; junction bases unmatched: 12. The CDR3 reads CASSVEGTAPLGTEAFF. The CDR3 DNA reads as TGTGCCAGCAGCGTAGAAGGGACAGCCCCGTTAGGCACTGAAGCTTTCTTT.

The chain joins TRBV4-1 to TRBJ2-7; 8 bases line up with TRBD2. J lost 2 bases, V lost 1 base, and 7 bases had no gene match. Germline CDR1 MGHRA, CDR2 YSYEKL. This CDR3 has 16 residues. The CDR3 nucleotides read TGCGCCAGCAGCCAAGCAGCAGCGGGAGTTCCCTACGAGCAGTACTTC. It translates to CASSQAAAGVPYEQYF.

With regard to this clone: This sample also contains other DNA sequences that code for the same CDR3. The genes are TRBV29-1 and TRBJ2-6; D is ambiguous. The CDR3 covers 13 residues. V lost 4 bases to trimming and J lost 0 bases, with 4 bases between them. The germline gives CDR1 SQVTM, CDR2 ANQGSEA. The CDR3 bases are TGCAGCGTTGGAGCCTCTGGGGCCAACGTCCTGACTTTC. It codes for CSVGASGANVLTF.

To note about this clone: Other DNA sequences of this sample code for an identical CDR3. The J gene is TRBJ2-7, the V gene TRBV4-3, with 10 bases aligning to TRBD1. The CDR3 has 15 residues. Looked up from germline, CDR1 is LGHNA and CDR2 is YSLEER. Losses at the gene ends were 3 bases for V and 0 bases for J; bases not matched to a gene: 2. CDR3 nucleotides: TGCGCCAGCAGCCAGGACAGGGGGTCCTCCTACGAGCAGTACTTC. Translating gives CASSQDRGSSYEQYF.

This clone was seen more than once but under ten times. The chain combines TRBV25-1 with TRBJ1-2; weak D call: TRBD1 (6 bases). From germline, CDR1 is MGHDK and CDR2 SYGVNS. V shed 4 bases and J shed 4 bases, with 13 bases lying between them. This CDR3 is 14 amino acids long. The CDR3 here is CASSGTAFVYGYTF. CDR3 in DNA: TGTGCCAGCAGTGGGACAGCGTTCGTCTATGGCTACACCTTC.

The chain joins TRBV9 to TRBJ2-1; D possibly corresponds to TRBD2 (6 bases). V lost 1 base and J lost 3, with 14 bases in between. This CDR3 is 16 amino acids long. Looked up from germline, CDR1 is SGDLS and CDR2 is YYNGEE. The CDR3 region is CASSVSGEAIYNEQFF. CDR3 nucleotide sequence: TGTGCCAGCAGCGTAAGTGGGGAGGCCATCTACAATGAGCAGTTCTTC.

This sequence joins TRBV28 and TRBJ1-5; D not resolved. CDR1 MDHEN and CDR2 SYDVKM come from the germline V gene. Trimming removed 5 bases at V and 7 bases at J, with 15 bases between. The CDR3 is 14 amino acids. The CDR3, as DNA: TGTGCCAGCAGTCCCCCCCAGGTGAGACAGCCCCAGCATTTT. Protein sequence: CASSPPQVRQPQHF.

The chain recombines TRBV5-6 with TRBJ2-5; D gene ambiguous. The V end was cut by 3 bases, the J end by 5 bases, with 14 bases between. From germline, CDR1 is SGHDT and CDR2 YYEEEE. The CDR3 contains 14 residues. In DNA form, the CDR3 reads TGTGCCAGCAGCTCTGTTGGCAGGTGGGAGACCCAGTACTTC. It specifies CASSSVGRWETQYF.

In DNA, the CDR3 is TGTGCCAGCAGCCCAGGACTAGCAACAGATACGCAGTATTTT. It specifies CASSPGLATDTQYF. J is TRBJ2-3 and V is TRBV7-9; 8 positions agree with TRBD2. The germline V gene encodes CDR1 SEHNR and CDR2 FQNEAQ (reference sequence). Losses at the gene ends were 5 bases for V and 3 bases for J; bases not matched to a gene: 4. This CDR3 spans 14 amino acids. Full variable domain (missing parts from reference TRBV7-9 and TRBJ2-3): DTGVSQNPRHKITKRGQNVTFRCDPISEHNRLYWYRQTLGQGPEFLTYFQNEAQLEKSRLLSDRFSAERPKGSFSTLEIQRTEQGDSAMYLCASSPGLATDTQYFGPGTRLTVL.

The chain joins TRBV4-1 to TRBJ2-1; 10 nucleotides agree with TRBD2. Germline loops: CDR1 MGHRA, CDR2 YSYEKL. Trimming at V came to 3 bases and at J to 7 bases, leaving 9 bases not matched to a gene. The CDR3 is made up of 16 amino acids. The CDR3 sequence is CASSHAAGGPRNEQFF. The CDR3 nucleotides are TGCGCCAGCAGCCATGCAGCGGGAGGGCCTAGGAATGAGCAGTTCTTC.

The chain employs TRBV2 and TRBJ2-3, with TRBD2 matching 10 bases. Trimming took 5 bases from V and 1 from J; bases not matched to a gene: 0. The CDR3 has 14 amino acids. Germline loops: CDR1 SNHLY, CDR2 FYNNEI. DNA of the CDR3: TGTGCCAGCAGTCTAGCGGGAGGCACAGATACGCAGTATTTT. It encodes CASSLAGGTDTQYF.

V gene TRBV6-1 combines with J gene TRBJ2-7, with a possible D match to TRBD1 (6 bases). Germline loops: CDR1 MNHNS, CDR2 SASEGT. The ends were cut back, 4 bases at V and 0 bases at J, with 7 bases in the middle. CDR3 length: 13 amino acids. CDR3 coding DNA: TGTGCCAGCAGTGTACAGGGCTCCTACGAGCAGTACTTC. This translates into CASSVQGSYEQYF.

This clone was detected only once. The chain employs TRBV7-3 and TRBJ2-3; D might be TRBD2 (6 bases). The CDR3 runs 15 residues. Germline CDR1 is SGHTA and CDR2 is FQGTGA. The germline V and J ends were trimmed by 4 bases and 1 base, with 12 bases remaining between them. This CDR3 reads CASSWGSGGTDTQYF. CDR3 sequence (DNA): TGTGCCAGCAGCTGGGGTAGCGGAGGCACAGATACGCAGTATTTT.

This chain links TRBV5-5 with TRBJ1-2; 7 positions match TRBD1. Looked up from germline, CDR1 is SGHKS and CDR2 is YYEKEE (reference sequence). The CDR3 sequence is 14 residues long. V shed 2 bases, J shed 7 bases, and the junction held 8 bases outside the gene matches. The CDR3 sequence: CASSFPDRASGYTF. CDR3 coding DNA: TGTGCCAGCAGCTTCCCTGACAGGGCAAGTGGCTACACCTTC.

This chain links TRBV7-2 with TRBJ2-1; TRBD2 matches 11 bases. The CDR3 covers 19 residues. From germline, CDR1 is SGHTA and CDR2 FQGNSA. Trimming at V came to 6 bases and at J to 10 bases, leaving 23 bases not matched to a gene. CDR3 coding DNA: TGTGCCAGCAGGTTCGGACAGGGTTTCGGGACTAGCGGCTCCTTCGAGCAGTTCTTC. As protein: CASRFGQGFGTSGSFEQFF.

The gene calls are TRBV21-1 and TRBJ1-4. TRBV21-1 is termed a pseudogene. This CDR3 has 14 amino acids. The DNA for the CDR3 is TGTGCCAGCCCTCGCGGAGGGGAGGTCGAAAAACTGTTTTTT. This encodes CASPRGGEVEKLFF.

The V and J genes are TRBV5-1 and TRBJ2-5, with 9 bases fitting TRBD1. After removal of 0 bases from V and 5 bases from J, the junction contained 5 bases not matched to a gene. Germline lookup yields CDR1 SGHRS and CDR2 YFSETQ. The CDR3 has 15 residues. CDR3 in DNA: TGCGCCAGCAGCTTGGGACAGGGGGTACGGGAGACCCAGTACTTC. It codes for CASSLGQGVRETQYF.

This clone was counted between two and nine times. The chain carries TRBV2 and TRBJ2-3; TRBD2 aligns across 9 bases. The CDR3 spans 16 residues. In germline, CDR1 is SNHLY, CDR2 FYNNEI. V lost 3 bases, J lost 4 bases, and 8 bases stayed unmatched. The CDR3 reads CASSELLAGASDTQYF. Here the CDR3 DNA reads TGTGCCAGCAGTGAGTTATTAGCGGGAGCGTCAGATACGCAGTATTTT.

The CDR3 DNA follows: TGCAGCGTGGCAGGGGCCGCTCTCTACGAGCAGTACTTC. This encodes CSVAGAALYEQYF. The chain couples TRBV29-1 to TRBJ2-7; possible D gene TRBD1, 6 bases. The germline V and J ends were trimmed by 6 bases and 3 bases, with 15 bases remaining between them. The CDR3 is made up of 13 amino acids. Germline V gene lookup returns CDR1 SQVTM and CDR2 ANQGSEA.

This chain connects TRBV14 to TRBJ1-2; tentatively, D is TRBD1 (5 bases). Germline loops: CDR1 SGHDN, CDR2 FVKESK. CDR3 length: 14 amino acids. Trimming cost V 4 bases and J 8 bases, with 17 bases left between them. CDR3 region: CASSLGTYTGGYTF. The DNA of the CDR3 is TGTGCCAGCAGCCTTGGGACTTACACCGGGGGCTACACCTTC.

This clone appeared once. The chain employs TRBV9 and TRBJ2-6; D is possibly TRBD1 (6 bases). The germline gives CDR1 SGDLS, CDR2 YYNGEE. V was pared by 3 bases and J by 0 bases, with 19 bases between. The CDR3 length is 19 residues. Written as DNA, the CDR3 is TGTGCCAGCAGCGCCCGACAGGTCTTAGGATCCTCTGGGGCCAACGTCCTGACTTTC. It codes for CASSARQVLGSSGANVLTF.

The chain is built from TRBV5-6 and TRBJ2-2; TRBD2 agrees at 10 bases. Germline trimming cut 2 bases from V and 1 base from J; bases unmatched to any gene: 11. CDR1 SGHDT and CDR2 YYEEEE come from the germline V gene. The CDR3 spans 19 residues. In DNA, the CDR3 is TGTGCCAGCAGCTTTCGGATAGCGGGGGGAAGGGGGAACACCGGGGAGCTGTTTTTT. Its translation is CASSFRIAGGRGNTGELFF.